These 31 T cell receptor beta chains came from one sample sequenced in a study of breast tumors, draining lymph nodes, adjacent tissues (dated by TCRdb to 2016 to 2017). Lymph node samples came from the axillary draining lymph nodes of breast cancer patients. Library preparation was by multiplex PCR. Instrument on record: Illumina HiSeq 2000. Clones were called with MiXCR by TCRdb after fastp trimmed the public reads at Q25, and only in-frame beta chains were retained. CDR3 protein duplicates are merged, each entry listing the most common genes and DNA. For this sample there are approximately 210,000 distinct CDR3 sequences; approximately 31% appear just once. The ten largest clones capture just over 1.4% of the sample. Sequenced material: axillary lymph node tissue. All receptors come from a female donor with breast cancer. Some clones in this sample may be carry-over from other donors' samples.

This clonotype was counted ten times or more. This rearrangement joins TRBV7-8 to TRBJ2-2, with TRBD2 identical over 10 bases. With V trimmed by 2 bases and J by 8 bases, 8 bases remained unmatched. CDR1 SGHVS and CDR2 FQNEAQ come from the germline V gene. This CDR3 region has 16 residues. CDR3 sequence reads: CASSLLAGAQVGELFF. The CDR3 DNA reads as TGTGCCAGCAGCTTACTAGCGGGAGCCCAGGTGGGGGAGCTGTTTTTT.

Many counts were recorded for this clonotype. The chain joins TRBV5-6 to TRBJ1-2, with 7 bases lining up with TRBD1. Trimming removed 3 bases from V and 4 bases from J; junction bases left unmatched: 9. Germline CDR1 and CDR2: SGHDT and YYEEEE. The CDR3 spans 15 residues. The CDR3 reads CASSSQGTLVYGYTF. The CDR3 bases are TGTGCCAGCAGCTCACAGGGGACGCTAGTCTATGGCTACACCTTC.

This clonotype was seen many times. V usage is TRBV25-1 and J usage is TRBJ2-3; TRBD2 is a possible D gene (5 bases). Trimming took 4 bases from V and 0 from J, leaving 23 bases between them. This CDR3 has 19 amino acids. Germline V gene sequence: CDR1 MGHDK, CDR2 SYGVNS. The CDR3 here is CASSGPFRGDRDSTDTQYF. The CDR3 bases are TGTGCCAGCAGTGGCCCGTTCCGGGGTGATAGAGATAGCACAGATACGCAGTATTTT.

This clonotype was counted a single time. One base away lies a much larger clone, so this may be a sequencing read error. J is TRBJ2-3 and V is TRBV18, with 13 bases that match TRBD2. The germline V gene encodes CDR1 KGHSH and CDR2 LQKENI. The CDR3 consists of 15 residues. The trim removed 5 bases at V and 14 bases at J, leaving 13 bases unmatched. The CDR3 is CASSEGLAGAWELYF. The DNA for the CDR3 is TGTGCCAGCTCAGAAGGACTAGCGGGAGCCTGGGAGCTGTATTTT.

This clonotype was detected ten times or more. The rearrangement uses TRBV5-1 and TRBJ2-1; weak D call: TRBD2 (5 bases). The CDR3 totals 15 residues. Germline V gene sequence: CDR1 SGHRS, CDR2 YFSETQ. Trimming removed 0 bases from V and 5 bases from J, with 12 bases in between. CDR3 bases: TGCGCCAGCAGCTTGGTCCTAGCAGAAAACAATGAGCAGTTCTTC. Encoded protein: CASSLVLAENNEQFF.

This clonotype has ten or more counts. Written as DNA, the CDR3 is TGTGCCACCAGTGAGTCTTTGAACACCGGGGAGCTGTTTTTT. Translated, it gives CATSESLNTGELFF. The chain has TRBV24-1 and TRBJ2-2; D gene unclear. Trimming cost V 4 bases and J 1 base, with 6 bases left between them. The CDR3 contains 14 residues. Looked up from germline, CDR1 is KGHDR and CDR2 is SFDVKD.

This clonotype came up many times. CDR3 coding DNA: TGTGCCACGCAGGGACAGGGGGGCTACGAGCAGTACTTC. This gives the protein CATQGQGGYEQYF. The V gene is TRBV10-3, the J gene TRBJ2-7, with TRBD1 matching over 11 bases. The ends lost 10 bases at V and 3 bases at J; junction bases unmatched: 5. CDR3 length: 13 amino acids. The germline V gene encodes CDR1 ENHRY and CDR2 SYGVKD.

The sample holds many counts of this clonotype. The V and J genes are TRBV7-2 and TRBJ2-3; 7 positions agree with TRBD2. The germline CDR1 and CDR2 sequences are SGHTA and FQGNSA. The CDR3 has 13 residues. Trimming removed 4 bases from V and 6 bases from J; junction bases left unmatched: 4. The CDR3 here is CASSWKLADTQYF. DNA of the CDR3: TGTGCCAGCAGCTGGAAACTAGCGGATACGCAGTATTTT.

This clonotype was counted ten times or more. V is TRBV29-1 and J is TRBJ2-3; D tentatively reads TRBD1 or TRBD2 (5 bases each). The V gene lost 2 bases and the J gene lost 1 base, with 13 bases spanning the gap. CDR3 size: 15 residues. Germline V gene lookup returns CDR1 SQVTM and CDR2 ANQGSEA. The CDR3 DNA follows: TGCAGCGTTGAAAGGGACCCTATAGGCACAGATACGCAGTATTTT. Amino acid sequence: CSVERDPIGTDTQYF.

This clonotype was counted ten times or more. This chain uses TRBV7-9 with TRBJ2-2, with unresolved D. The CDR3 is 13 residues long. The germline CDR1 and CDR2 sequences are SEHNR and FQNEAQ (reference sequence). Trimming shortened V by 0 bases and J by 7 bases, and 6 bases separated the two germline ends. CDR3 DNA: TGTGCCAGCAGCTTAGCGCGCCTCGGGGAGCTGTTTTTT. It specifies CASSLARLGELFF.

This clonotype was seen repeatedly, ten times or more. The V call is TRBV30, the J call TRBJ1-6, with TRBD1 matching 11 bases. The trim removed 3 bases at V and 1 base at J, leaving 2 bases unmatched. This CDR3 spans 16 amino acids. The V gene's germline CDR1 is GTSNPN and CDR2 SVGIG (reference sequence). The CDR3 loop is CAWRGTGGSYNSPLHF. The CDR3 region has the DNA TGTGCCTGGAGGGGGACAGGGGGATCCTATAATTCACCCCTCCACTTT. Full variable domain (missing parts from reference TRBV30 and TRBJ1-6): SQTIHQWPATLVQPVGSPLSLECTVEGTSNPNLYWYRQAAGRGLQLLFYSVGIGQISSEVPQNLSASRPQDRQFILSSKKLLLSDSGFYLCAWRGTGGSYNSPLHFGNGTRLTVT.

This clonotype was recorded at least ten times. The chain joins TRBV7-9 to TRBJ2-5; D is undetermined. V was trimmed by 1 base and J by 4 bases, leaving 16 bases between them. Germline CDR1 SEHNR, CDR2 FQNEAQ (reference sequence). The CDR3 has 16 amino acids. Written as DNA, the CDR3 is TGTGCCAGCAGCTTAGGGTTGCTTGGGCGTCGAGAGACCCAGTACTTC. Encoded protein: CASSLGLLGRRETQYF. The variable domain in full, with the rest retrieved from reference TRBV7-9 and TRBJ2-5, is DTGVSQNPRHKITKRGQNVTFRCDPISEHNRLYWYRQTLGQGPEFLTYFQNEAQLEKSRLLSDRFSAERPKGSFSTLEIQRTEQGDSAMYLCASSLGLLGRRETQYFGPGTRLLVL.

For this clonotype: This may stem from a read error, because a much larger clone lies one nucleotide away. The chain carries TRBV20-1 and TRBJ2-1; D gene ambiguous. Looked up from germline, CDR1 is DFQATT and CDR2 is SNEGSKA (reference sequence). The CDR3 extends over 15 amino acids. The V gene lost 4 bases and the J gene lost 6 bases, with 19 bases spanning the gap. CDR3 coding DNA: TGCAGTGCTAAGAATGCGGCGCGGAATTCCAATGAGCAGTTCTTC. Its translation is CSAKNAARNSNEQFF.

This clonotype has only a few counts. The rearrangement links TRBV6-6 to TRBJ1-1; D gene ambiguous. The CDR3 has 14 residues. CDR1 is MNHNY and CDR2 is SVGAGI in the germline V gene (reference sequence). V shed 0 bases and J shed 1 base, with 6 bases lying between them. CDR3: CASSYSDANTEAFF. For the CDR3, the DNA is TGTGCCAGCAGTTACTCCGACGCGAACACTGAAGCTTTCTTT.

This clonotype was counted a few times. Germline and junction disagree at one end, which may indicate a read error. The rearrangement uses TRBV20-1 and TRBJ2-7, with TRBD2 matching 10 bases. Germline lookup yields CDR1 DFQATT and CDR2 SNEGSKA (reference sequence). The CDR3 consists of 12 residues. The CDR3 sequence: CSGTTSGYEQHF. The CDR3 region has the DNA TGCAGTGGCACGACTAGCGGGTACGAGCAGCACTTT.

This clonotype came up many times. The chain combines TRBV12-3 or TRBV12-4 with TRBJ2-1; D possibly corresponds to TRBD2 (6 bases). CDR3 length equals 13 residues. V lost 3 bases to trimming and J lost 9 bases, with 12 bases between them. CDR3 sequence: CASSFGGIAEQFF. Here the CDR3 DNA reads TGTGCCAGCAGTTTTGGGGGGATCGCTGAGCAGTTCTTC.

The genes are TRBV5-4 and TRBJ2-2, with a tentative D call TRBD2 (6 bases). The length of the CDR3 is 15 residues. Looked up from germline, CDR1 is SGHNT and CDR2 is YYREEE (reference sequence). The V end was cut by 4 bases, the J end by 13 bases, with 23 bases between. The chain's CDR3 is CASSLGRTINRRLFF. In DNA form, the CDR3 reads TGTGCCAGCAGCCTGGGACGGACTATCAACAGGAGGCTGTTTTTT.

Ten or more counts support this clonotype. This rearrangement joins TRBV12-5 to TRBJ2-2; 10 bases map to TRBD2. V dropped 3 bases and J dropped 4; count of bases not matched to a gene: 8. This CDR3 has 17 amino acids. Germline-derived CDR1 and CDR2 are LGHNT and FRNRAP. CDR3 DNA sequence: TGTGCTAGTGGTTTACAACCGGGACTAGCGACCACCGGGGAGCTGTTTTTT. Its translation: CASGLQPGLATTGELFF.

This clonotype was detected ten times or more. A much bigger clone sits one base away, suggesting this may be a read error. V and J are TRBV7-2 and TRBJ2-5; maybe TRBD1 (6 bases). There are 15 residues in the CDR3. Germline CDR1 SGHTA, CDR2 FQGNSA. The CDR3 coding sequence is TGTGCCAGCAGCTTAGCAAGTGGGGGCCAAGAGACCCAGCACTTC. Residues: CASSLASGGQETQHF.

This clonotype was seen repeatedly, ten times or more. A much larger clone lies one base from this, so it may be a read error. J is TRBJ2-5 and V is TRBV6-6; no clear D gene. CDR1 and CDR2 (germline): MNHNY, SVGAGI (reference sequence). This CDR3 contains 12 residues. The V end was cut by 11 bases, the J end by 5 bases, with 15 bases between. CDR3 region: CAHAPKRETQYF. The CDR3 DNA follows: TGTGCCCACGCACCCAAGAGGGAGACCCAGTACTTC.

This clonotype occurred many times. This chain connects TRBV6-2 or TRBV6-3 to TRBJ2-7; 8 bases align to TRBD1. J was trimmed by 2 bases and V by 8 bases; bases with no gene match: 5. The CDR3 consists of 13 residues. Per germline, CDR1 MNHEY and CDR2 SVGEGT. The CDR3 DNA follows: TGTGCCAGCGGACAGGGAAGACCCTACGAGCAGTACTTC. Translated, it gives CASGQGRPYEQYF.

This clonotype was seen ten or more times. This chain joins TRBV10-2 and TRBJ1-1; D ambiguous. CDR3 length: 13 residues. The germline V and J ends were trimmed by 0 bases and 3 bases, with 5 bases remaining between them. Germline V lookup: CDR1 WSHSY, CDR2 SAAADI. CDR3 nucleotide sequence: TGCGCCAGCAGTGAGTCGGCGGACACTGAAGCTTTCTTT. This gives the protein CASSESADTEAFF.

This clonotype was counted only a few times. CDR3 nucleotides: TGTGCCAGCAGTTTAAGTGGGAGGGCAAGGACCGGGGAGCTGTTTTTT. As protein: CASSLSGRARTGELFF. The genes are TRBV27 and TRBJ2-2; TRBD2 matches 7 bases. Germline lookup yields CDR1 MNHEY and CDR2 SMNVEV (reference sequence). The CDR3 is 16 amino acids. Trimming took 2 bases from V and 5 from J; bases not matched to a gene: 8.

This clonotype was recorded many times. The chain couples TRBV4-2 to TRBJ1-2; D ambiguous. V lost 1 base and J lost 1, with 7 bases in between. CDR3 length: 14 amino acids. Germline V gene sequence: CDR1 LGHNA, CDR2 YNFKEQ. CDR3 DNA sequence: TGTGCCAGCAGCCAAGTATCAGATAACTATGGCTACACCTTC. Protein sequence: CASSQVSDNYGYTF.

This clonotype was detected ten times or more. The chain recombines TRBV19 with TRBJ2-1, with D maybe TRBD2 (6 bases). Per germline, CDR1 LNHDA and CDR2 SQIVND (reference sequence). CDR3 size: 17 residues. Trimming removed 4 bases from V and 0 bases from J, with 16 bases in between. The CDR3 sequence: CASSTRRDSGSYNEQFF. The CDR3 DNA sequence: TGTGCCAGTAGTACCCGCCGGGACTCCGGCTCCTACAATGAGCAGTTCTTC.

This clonotype was counted ten times or more. CDR3 sequence: CASSPRTSGRLYNEQFF. The CDR3 DNA sequence: TGTGCCAGCAGTCCCCGGACTAGCGGGAGACTCTACAATGAGCAGTTCTTC. J is TRBJ2-1 and V is TRBV12-3 or TRBV12-4, with 13 bases fitting TRBD2. Unmatched junction bases numbered 7, after V lost 5 bases and J lost 3 bases. The CDR3 is 17 residues long.

This clonotype was seen at least ten times. The CDR3 nucleotides are TGTGCCAGTAGGGACAGGAACAATCAGCCCCAGCATTTT. Its translation is CASRDRNNQPQHF. The J gene is TRBJ1-5, the V gene TRBV19; 7 nucleotides line up with TRBD1. The CDR3 is 13 amino acids. CDR1 and CDR2 (germline): LNHDA, SQIVND (reference sequence). J was trimmed by 3 bases and V by 6 bases; bases with no gene match: 2.

This clonotype was seen ten or more times. V gene TRBV7-2 combines with J gene TRBJ2-7; possible D gene TRBD2, 6 bases. CDR1 and CDR2 (germline): SGHTA, FQGNSA. V was shortened by 5 bases and J by 4 bases, with 18 bases between the two germline ends. The CDR3 is 15 residues long. Here the CDR3 DNA reads TGTGCCAGCAGCCGGGGGACGGGAGCCTCTTACGAGCAGTACTTC. Amino acids: CASSRGTGASYEQYF.

This clonotype has a count of ten or more. The CDR3 nucleotides are TGTGCCAGCAGCTTAGATCGCGGGAGTTATGAGACCCAGTACTTC. Translation gives CASSLDRGSYETQYF. This rearrangement joins TRBV11-2 to TRBJ2-5; 7 bases agree with TRBD2. The J segment lost 5 bases and the V segment lost 0 bases, leaving 6 bases of the junction unmatched. The germline V gene has CDR1 SGHAT and CDR2 FQNNGV. CDR3 size: 15 residues.

This clonotype has a count of ten or more. The CDR3: CASSPYPRTSGRGGEQFF. The CDR3 region has the DNA TGTGCCAGCAGCCCATACCCCCGTACTAGCGGGAGGGGCGGTGAGCAGTTCTTC. The rearrangement links TRBV7-6 to TRBJ2-1, with 13 bases identical to TRBD2. The CDR3 consists of 18 residues. Germline V gives CDR1 SGHVS, CDR2 FNYEAQ. V lost 5 bases, J lost 9 bases, and 16 bases stayed unmatched.

This chain joins TRBV2 and TRBJ2-3; 8 nucleotides line up with TRBD2. Germline V gene data show CDR1 as SNHLY and CDR2 as FYNNEI. The V and J ends lost 8 bases and 4 bases, in that order; junction bases with no gene match: 8. This CDR3 comprises 14 residues. The CDR3 nucleotides are TGTGCCAGCGTCAGCGGGAGAGGGTCAGATACGCAGTATTTT. The encoded protein is CASVSGRGSDTQYF.